The 8 T cell receptor beta chains below all came from one sample that was sequenced in a study of OX40 agonist ivuxolimab in advanced cancers. The assay was immunoSEQ multiplex PCR, and TCRdb's table has in-frame clones only and misses some. The table records 65,000 to 90,000 clones, 84% of them present only once. This sample comprised CD4+ or CD8+ T cells sorted from blood, obtained in a trial of the OX40 agonist ivuxolimab. These receptors were taken from an adult with an advanced solid tumor such as melanoma, head and neck, liver or kidney cancer.

The V and J genes are TRBV28 and TRBJ2-7; D is possibly TRBD1 (6 bases). Germline CDR1 reads MDHEN; CDR2 reads SYDVKM. The CDR3 runs to 14 residues. The V end lost 2 bases, the J end lost 4 bases, and 12 bases lay between the germline ends. The DNA of the CDR3 is TGTGCCAGCAGTTTAGTTGACAGGCCTTACGAGCAGTACGTC. This translates into CASSLVDRPYEQYV.

V is TRBV13 and J is TRBJ1-4, with 7 bases lining up with TRBD1. Germline V gene lookup returns CDR1 PRHDT and CDR2 FYEKMQ (reference sequence). V lost 3 bases and J lost 8; bases outside the gene matches: 9. This CDR3 comprises 15 residues. In DNA, the CDR3 is TGTGCCAGCAGCTTCCGGACAGGAGTAGGGGAAAAACTGTTTTTT. The encoded protein is CASSFRTGVGEKLFF.

This clone was seen just once. V is TRBV30 and J is TRBJ1-5; TRBD1 is a possible D gene (5 bases). The CDR3 contains 17 residues. V lost 0 bases and J lost 4, with 19 bases in between. CDR1 and CDR2 (germline): GTSNPN, SVGIG (reference sequence). In DNA, the CDR3 is TGTGCCTGGAGTGTACGCCCCTTAGGCAGGGAGAATCAGCCCCAGCATTTT. It codes for CAWSVRPLGRENQPQHF.

V and J are TRBV28 and TRBJ1-6; 8 nucleotides line up with TRBD1. V gave up 6 bases and J gave up 1 base; unmatched junction bases: 8. Per germline, CDR1 MDHEN and CDR2 SYDVKM. The CDR3 is made up of 17 amino acids. Here the CDR3 reads CASRSPGGISYNSPLHF. DNA of the CDR3: TGTGCCAGCAGGAGCCCAGGGGGCATATCCTATAATTCACCCCTCCACTTT.

The V and J genes are TRBV6-1 and TRBJ1-1; 8 bases fit TRBD1. The CDR3 spans 19 residues. Trimming took 4 bases from V and 1 from J; bases not matched to a gene: 17. Germline V gene sequence: CDR1 MNHNS, CDR2 SASEGT. The CDR3 DNA reads as TGTGCCAGCAGTGTGTTCCCACCGGGACAGGCATATTCGAACACTGAAGCTTTCTTT. Translated: CASSVFPPGQAYSNTEAFF.

The count of this clone is one. CDR3 sequence: CASSLGQGTYEQYV. CDR3 in DNA: TGTGCCAGCAGCCTAGGACAGGGCACCTACGAGCAGTACGTC. The chain uses TRBV11-2 and TRBJ2-7; 8 nucleotides line up with TRBD1. Germline lookup yields CDR1 SGHAT and CDR2 FQNNGV. CDR3 length: 14 amino acids. V was clipped by 5 bases and J by 2 bases; unmatched bases: 5.

J is TRBJ2-1 and V is TRBV7-2, with 9 bases matching TRBD2. J gave up 4 bases and V 1 base, and 8 bases lay outside the gene matches. The germline gives CDR1 SGHTA, CDR2 FQGNSA. This CDR3 has 17 amino acids. The CDR3 region has the DNA TGTGCCAGCAGCTTAGGGCGTGGCGGGGGGGAATACAATGAGCAGTTCTTC. Its protein is CASSLGRGGGEYNEQFF. Complete variable domain (other parts from reference TRBV7-2 and TRBJ2-1): GAGVSQSPSNKVTEKGKDVELRCDPISGHTALYWYRQSLGQGLEFLIYFQGNSAPDKSGLPSDRFSAERTGGSVSTLTIQRTQQEDSAVYLCASSLGRGGGEYNEQFFGPGTRLTVL.

This chain connects TRBV4-3 to TRBJ1-2; D perhaps matches TRBD1 (6 bases). Per the germline V gene, CDR1 is LGHNA and CDR2 is YSLEER. With 6 bases removed from V and 8 bases from J, the gap between germline ends came to 19 bases. The CDR3 is 14 residues long. Written as DNA, the CDR3 is TGCGCCAGCAGTCCTTCCCGGACGAGGGGGGGCTACACCTTC. Its translation: CASSPSRTRGGYTF.